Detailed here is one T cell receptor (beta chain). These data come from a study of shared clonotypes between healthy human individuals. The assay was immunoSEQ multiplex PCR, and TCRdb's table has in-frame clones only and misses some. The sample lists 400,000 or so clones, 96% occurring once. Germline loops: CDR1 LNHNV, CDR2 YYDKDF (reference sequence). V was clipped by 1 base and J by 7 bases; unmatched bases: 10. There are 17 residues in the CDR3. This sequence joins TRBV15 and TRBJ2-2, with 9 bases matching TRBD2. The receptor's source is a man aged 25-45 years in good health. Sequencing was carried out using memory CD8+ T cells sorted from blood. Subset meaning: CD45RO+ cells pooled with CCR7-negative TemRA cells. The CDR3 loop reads CATSRAHSGSLVGELFF. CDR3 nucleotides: TGTGCCACCAGCAGAGCTCATAGCGGGAGTTTGGTCGGGGAGCTGTTTTTT.